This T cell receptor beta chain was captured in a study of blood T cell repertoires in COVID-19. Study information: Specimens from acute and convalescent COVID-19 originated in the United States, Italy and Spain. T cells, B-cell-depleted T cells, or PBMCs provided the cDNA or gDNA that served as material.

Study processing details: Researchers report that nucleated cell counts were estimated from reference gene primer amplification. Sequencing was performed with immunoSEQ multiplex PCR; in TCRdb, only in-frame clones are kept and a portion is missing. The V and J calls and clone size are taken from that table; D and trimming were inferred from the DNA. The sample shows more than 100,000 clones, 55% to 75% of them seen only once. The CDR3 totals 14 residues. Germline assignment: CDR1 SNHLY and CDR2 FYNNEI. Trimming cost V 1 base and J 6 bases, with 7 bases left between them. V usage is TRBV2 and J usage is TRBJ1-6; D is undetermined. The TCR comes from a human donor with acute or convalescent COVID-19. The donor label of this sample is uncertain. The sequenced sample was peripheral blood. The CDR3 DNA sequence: TGTGCCAGCAGTGAAGGTCAGGTTAATTCACCCCTCCACTTT. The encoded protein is CASSEGQVNSPLHF.